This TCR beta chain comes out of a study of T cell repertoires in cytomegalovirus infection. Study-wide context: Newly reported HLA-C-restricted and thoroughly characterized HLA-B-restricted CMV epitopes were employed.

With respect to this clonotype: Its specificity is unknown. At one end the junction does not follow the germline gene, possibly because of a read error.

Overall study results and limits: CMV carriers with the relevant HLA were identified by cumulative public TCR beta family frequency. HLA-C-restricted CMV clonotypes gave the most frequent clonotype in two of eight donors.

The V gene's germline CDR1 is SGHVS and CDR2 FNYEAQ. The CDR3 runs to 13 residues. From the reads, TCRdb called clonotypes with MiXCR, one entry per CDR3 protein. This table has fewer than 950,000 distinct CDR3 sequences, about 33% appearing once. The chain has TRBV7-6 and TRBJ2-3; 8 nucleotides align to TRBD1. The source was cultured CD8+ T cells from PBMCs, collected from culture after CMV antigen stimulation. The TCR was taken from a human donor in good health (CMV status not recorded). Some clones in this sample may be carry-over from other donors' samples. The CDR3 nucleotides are TGTGTCAGCAGCGGACAGGGAACAGATACGCAGTATTTT. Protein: CVSSGQGTDTQYF.